These 20 T cell receptor beta chains share one sample of origin, sequenced in a study of early T cells in non-severe SARS-CoV-2 infection. Using its own MiXCR run on the 5' RACE reads, TCRdb lists one record per CDR3 protein. The data show about 49,000 distinct CDR3 sequences, with around 6.5% seen just once and 2.8% held by the top ten. The sequencing used whole blood, collected at baseline. These receptors were obtained from an adult who was a healthcare worker with PCR-confirmed SARS-CoV-2 infection or an uninfected control (not recorded which).

This clonotype was recorded many times. This chain connects TRBV7-6 to TRBJ2-2; a possible D gene is TRBD1 (6 bases). Germline values: CDR1 SGHVS, CDR2 FNYEAQ. V was trimmed by 5 bases and J by 7 bases, leaving 17 bases between them. The CDR3 consists of 15 residues. CDR3 coding DNA: TGTGCCAGCAGCCTAAACAGGGTTGGGGACGGGGAGCTGTTTTTT. Translating it yields CASSLNRVGDGELFF.

The sample holds many counts of this clonotype. This chain links TRBV18 with TRBJ2-3; D is tentatively TRBD1 or TRBD2 (5 bases each). V was clipped by 2 bases and J by 4 bases, with 13 bases between them. Germline lookup yields CDR1 KGHSH and CDR2 LQKENI. The CDR3 contains 15 residues. DNA of the CDR3: TGTGCCAGCTCACCAGAGGGGTCGTGGGCAGATACGCAGTATTTT. Amino acids: CASSPEGSWADTQYF.

In its sample, this clonotype was seen many times. This sequence joins TRBV6-5 and TRBJ1-6, with D possibly matching TRBD1 (6 bases). Trimming left V 2 bases short and J 6 bases short, with 11 bases between. Germline values: CDR1 MNHEY, CDR2 SVGAGI. This CDR3 spans 15 amino acids. CDR3 coding DNA: TGTGCCAGCAGTTACACCAGGGGCGGTAATTCACCCCTCCACTTT. This codes for CASSYTRGGNSPLHF.

The table lists this clonotype with many counts. V usage is TRBV20-1 and J usage is TRBJ2-7; no definite D call. The CDR3 extends over 14 amino acids. CDR1 DFQATT and CDR2 SNEGSKA come from the germline V gene (reference sequence). The V end was cut by 8 bases, the J end by 1 base, with 18 bases between. CDR3 sequence reads: CSPFDGRLSYEQYF. DNA for the CDR3: TGCAGTCCCTTCGATGGTCGACTGTCCTACGAGCAGTACTTC.

This clonotype showed up just a few times. This rearrangement joins TRBV2 to TRBJ1-2; D is ambiguous. The CDR3 covers 13 residues. Trimming left V 2 bases short and J 0 bases short, with 4 bases between. Per the germline V gene, CDR1 is SNHLY and CDR2 is FYNNEI. The CDR3 nucleotides read TGTGCCAGCAGTGAATCAGCTAACTATGGCTACACCTTC. As protein: CASSESANYGYTF. Looking up the rest from reference TRBV2 and TRBJ1-2 gives the full variable domain: EPEVTQTPSHQVTQMGQEVILRCVPISNHLYFYWYRQILGQKVEFLVSFYNNEISEKSEIFDDQFSVERPDGSNFTLKIRSTKLEDSAMYFCASSESANYGYTFGSGTRLTVV.

The chain combines TRBV11-3 with TRBJ1-1; weak D call: TRBD1 (6 bases). The CDR3 totals 17 residues. Trimming shortened V by 4 bases and J by 1 base, and 19 bases separated the two germline ends. Per germline, CDR1 SGHNT and CDR2 YENEEA. CDR3 DNA: TGTGCCAGCAGCTCTACAGGGAGTCACGCTGAGAACACTGAAGCTTTCTTT. As protein: CASSSTGSHAENTEAFF. The full variable domain, in which reference TRBV11-3 and TRBJ1-1 provide the parts outside the CDR3, is EAGVVQSPRYKIIEKKQPVAFWCNPISGHNTLYWYLQNLGQGPELLIRYENEEAVDDSQLPKDRFSAERLKGVDSTLKIQPAELGDSAVYLCASSSTGSHAENTEAFFGQGTRLTVV.

At least ten counts were recorded for this clonotype. The chain combines TRBV10-3 with TRBJ2-7; a possible D gene is TRBD1 (6 bases). CDR1 is ENHRY, CDR2 SYGVKD, per germline. Trimming pared 2 bases from V and 0 bases from J, leaving 11 bases between. The CDR3 length is 15 residues. CDR3 sequence: CAISEGGQSSYEQYF. The CDR3 DNA is TGTGCCATCAGTGAGGGGGGCCAAAGCTCCTACGAGCAGTACTTC.

The genes are TRBV12-3 or TRBV12-4 and TRBJ2-7; 8 bases are a match to TRBD2. The CDR3 covers 16 residues. J gave up 3 bases and V 3 bases, and 10 bases lay outside the gene matches. The CDR3 region has the DNA TGTGCCAGCAGTTTCCAGCGGGGGCGCTTGGTCTACGAGCAGTACTTC. As protein: CASSFQRGRLVYEQYF.

Many counts were recorded for this clonotype. This CDR3 is CASSLPRGQGNINTIYF. The CDR3 bases are TGTGCCAGCAGTCTCCCTCGGGGGCAGGGTAACATAAACACCATATATTTT. The chain couples TRBV11-2 to TRBJ1-3, with D possibly being TRBD1 (6 bases). This CDR3 comprises 17 residues. Germline CDR1 and CDR2: SGHAT and FQNNGV. Trimming stripped 6 bases from V and 6 bases from J, with 24 bases between. Full variable domain (rest looked up from reference TRBV11-2 and TRBJ1-3): EAGVAQSPRYKIIEKRQSVAFWCNPISGHATLYWYQQILGQGPKLLIQFQNNGVVDDSQLPKDRFSAERLKGVDSTLKIQPAKLEDSAVYLCASSLPRGQGNINTIYFGEGSWLTVV.

The table lists this clonotype with many counts. The rearrangement uses TRBV28 and TRBJ2-1, with TRBD2 matching over 8 bases. V lost 11 bases, J lost 9 bases, and 15 bases stayed unmatched. CDR1 MDHEN and CDR2 SYDVKM come from the germline V gene. The CDR3 consists of 14 residues. DNA of the CDR3: TGTGCCGGTAGCCGGGGGGGCCGCGAGAGTGAGCAGTTCTTC. Amino acids: CAGSRGGRESEQFF.

The sample holds many counts of this clonotype. The chain is built from TRBV12-3 or TRBV12-4 and TRBJ2-7; D remains ambiguous. Trimming took off 2 bases at V and 2 bases at J, with 10 bases between the two ends. The CDR3 spans 14 residues. CDR3 protein: CASSLKPQAYEQYF. For the CDR3, the DNA is TGTGCCAGCAGTTTAAAGCCCCAGGCCTACGAGCAGTACTTC.

Remarks on this clonotype: Its ends do not fully match the called genes, so a read error is possible. The chain joins TRBV10-3 to TRBJ2-7; D not certain. This CDR3 comprises 14 residues. The germline CDR1 and CDR2 sequences are ENHRY and SYGVKD. CDR3 in amino acids: CAISESDTSHEQYF. The CDR3 bases are TGTGCCATCAGTGAGTCAGACACCTCCCACGAGCAGTACTTC.

The chain links TRBV6-2 or TRBV6-3 to TRBJ1-2; D unresolved. V was cut by 2 bases and J by 0 bases, with 7 bases left in between. CDR1 and CDR2 (germline): MNHEY, SVGEGT. The CDR3 has 14 residues. CDR3 amino acids: CASSYAGPNYGYTF. CDR3 sequence (DNA): TGTGCCAGCAGTTACGCCGGGCCTAACTATGGCTACACCTTC.

The chain links TRBV7-2 to TRBJ2-3; D unclear. The CDR3 loop spans 12 amino acids. V was clipped by 1 base and J by 5 bases, with 4 bases between them. Germline V lookup: CDR1 SGHTA, CDR2 FQGNSA. The CDR3 DNA sequence: TGTGCCAGCAGCTTAGTGGTAGATACGCAGTATTTT. It specifies CASSLVVDTQYF.

A few counts support this clonotype. The chain combines TRBV12-3 or TRBV12-4 with TRBJ2-5; 7 nucleotides align to TRBD1. The CDR3 is 13 amino acids. V was clipped by 7 bases and J by 2 bases; unmatched bases: 4. CDR3 in DNA: TGTGCCAGCAAGGGGACAGAACAAGAGACCCAGTACTTC. Translation: CASKGTEQETQYF.

This clonotype showed up many times. The chain joins TRBV7-2 to TRBJ2-5, with D hard to call. Germline V gene lookup returns CDR1 SGHTA and CDR2 FQGNSA. V dropped 3 bases and J dropped 2 bases, with 7 bases sitting between them. This CDR3 spans 13 amino acids. CDR3 bases: TGTGCCAGCAGCTTGCAGCTACAAGAGACCCAGTACTTC. Translation gives CASSLQLQETQYF.

The CDR3 loop reads CASSLALLAGYNEQFF. In nucleotides, the CDR3 is TGTGCCAGCAGTTTAGCGCTGCTAGCGGGGTACAATGAGCAGTTCTTC. The V and J genes are TRBV12-3 or TRBV12-4 and TRBJ2-1; the match to TRBD2 covers 9 bases. Trimming removed 0 bases from V and 4 bases from J; junction bases left unmatched: 4. CDR3 length equals 16 residues.

This clonotype was detected only a few times. J is TRBJ2-3 and V is TRBV11-3; TRBD1 aligns across 9 bases. The V segment lost 1 base and the J segment 5 bases; nucleotides outside the gene matches: 13. The CDR3 sequence is 18 residues long. CDR1 is SGHNT, CDR2 YENEEA, per germline. CDR3 coding DNA: TGTGCCAGCAGCTTAGGAATCGTCAACAGGGGGCAGTTAGATACGCAGTATTTT. It is translated as CASSLGIVNRGQLDTQYF.

In its sample, this clonotype was seen many times. The rearrangement joins TRBV7-8 to TRBJ2-2; D not certain. The germline gives CDR1 SGHVS, CDR2 FQNEAQ. The CDR3 is made up of 15 amino acids. Trimming took 5 bases from V and 0 from J, leaving 10 bases between them. The chain's CDR3 is CASSRWTSNTGELFF. The CDR3 DNA sequence: TGTGCCAGCAGCCGCTGGACGTCGAACACCGGGGAGCTGTTTTTT.

This clonotype showed up just a few times. This chain links TRBV6-6 with TRBJ2-5; perhaps D is TRBD1 or TRBD2 (5 bases each). Germline loops: CDR1 MNHNY, CDR2 SVGAGI (reference sequence). This CDR3 spans 17 amino acids. Trimming removed 0 bases at V and 1 base at J, with 15 bases between. The CDR3 DNA reads as TGTGCCAGCAGTTACTCGAAGGGACGCCGATTCCAAGAGACCCAGTACTTC. Translated: CASSYSKGRRFQETQYF.